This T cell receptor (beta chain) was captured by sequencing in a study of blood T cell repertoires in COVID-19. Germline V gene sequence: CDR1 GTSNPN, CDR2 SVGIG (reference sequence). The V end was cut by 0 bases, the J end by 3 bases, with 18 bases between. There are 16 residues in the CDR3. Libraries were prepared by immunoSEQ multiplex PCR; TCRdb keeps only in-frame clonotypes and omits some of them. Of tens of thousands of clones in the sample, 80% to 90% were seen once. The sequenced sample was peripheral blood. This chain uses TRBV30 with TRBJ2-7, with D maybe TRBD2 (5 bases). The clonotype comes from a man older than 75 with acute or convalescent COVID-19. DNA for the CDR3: TGTGCCTGGAGTGTAAAGAAACGGGAAAACGACTACGAGCAGTACTTC. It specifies CAWSVKKRENDYEQYF.